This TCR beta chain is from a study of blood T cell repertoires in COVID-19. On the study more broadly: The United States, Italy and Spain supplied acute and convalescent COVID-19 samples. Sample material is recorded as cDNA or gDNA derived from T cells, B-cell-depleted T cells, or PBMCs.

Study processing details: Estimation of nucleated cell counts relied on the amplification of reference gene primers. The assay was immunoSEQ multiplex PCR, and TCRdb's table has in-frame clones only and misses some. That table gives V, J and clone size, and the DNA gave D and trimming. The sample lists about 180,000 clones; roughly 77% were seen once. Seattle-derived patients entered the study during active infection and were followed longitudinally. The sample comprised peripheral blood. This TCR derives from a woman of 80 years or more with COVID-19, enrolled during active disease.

The CDR3 DNA sequence: TGTGCCAGCAGCCTAAGGACTACCACAGATACGCAGTATTTT. It encodes CASSLRTTTDTQYF. The chain links TRBV5-8 to TRBJ2-3, with D tentatively TRBD2 (6 bases). Trimming removed 4 bases at V and 2 bases at J, with 11 bases between. The CDR3 consists of 14 residues. Looked up from germline, CDR1 is SGHTS and CDR2 is YDEGEE.